This T cell receptor (beta chain) is from a study of T cell responses to AZD1222 COVID-19 vaccine. Study conclusions and caveats: Sampling that yielded the repertoires occurred only after the peak T cell response. CD4 TCRs linked to vaccination spanned spike, dominating at 160-218 and 743-854. Once two AZD1222 doses were given, Spike-specific TCR breadth and depth went up.

TCRdb keeps only in-frame clones here, not all; method: immunoSEQ multiplex PCR. There are some 120,000 clones in the sample; roughly 86% occur only once, and 5% to 7% lies in the top ten. In regard to this clone: Antigen specificity is unknown.

The CDR3 extends over 13 amino acids. V was cut by 6 bases and J by 7 bases, with 13 bases left in between. Germline CDR1 KGHSH, CDR2 LQKENI. Both about-4-week and about-12-week second-dose recipients were combined. The clonotype comes from an adult who received the AZD1222 COVID-19 vaccine. This specimen was peripheral blood, taken 28 days after the second AZD1222 dose. V is TRBV18 and J is TRBJ1-5; D uncertain. CDR3: CASSPDPVQPQHF. Written as DNA, the CDR3 is TGTGCCAGCTCCCCGGACCCGGTACAGCCCCAGCATTTT.